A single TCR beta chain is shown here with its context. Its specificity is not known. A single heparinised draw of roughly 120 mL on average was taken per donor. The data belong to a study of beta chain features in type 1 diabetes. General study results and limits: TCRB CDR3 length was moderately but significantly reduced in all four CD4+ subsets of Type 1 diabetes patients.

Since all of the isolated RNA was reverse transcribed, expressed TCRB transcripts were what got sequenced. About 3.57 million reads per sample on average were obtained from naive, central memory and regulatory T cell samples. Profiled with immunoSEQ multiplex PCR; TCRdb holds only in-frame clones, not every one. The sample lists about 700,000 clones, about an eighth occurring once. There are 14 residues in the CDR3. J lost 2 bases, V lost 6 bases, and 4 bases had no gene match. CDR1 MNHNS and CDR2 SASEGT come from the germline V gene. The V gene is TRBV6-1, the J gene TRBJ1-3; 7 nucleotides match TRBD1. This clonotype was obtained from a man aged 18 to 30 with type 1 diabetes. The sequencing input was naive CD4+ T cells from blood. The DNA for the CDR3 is TGTGCCAGCAGCGCGCAGGGGGCTGGAAACACCATATATTTT. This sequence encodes CASSAQGAGNTIYF.